These 22 T cell receptor beta chains share one sample of origin, sequenced in a study of T cell repertoires in cytomegalovirus infection. TCRdb re-analysed the reads in MiXCR, keeping a single row per CDR3 protein. The sample carries about 180,000 distinct CDR3 sequences, about a sixth recorded once. The sample consisted of CD8+ T cells from PBMCs. These receptors were collected from a human donor in good health (CMV status not recorded). Some clones in this sample may be carry-over from other donors' samples.

This clonotype has just a few counts. The DNA is left out, because the CDR3 cannot be placed on it with certainty; the CDR3 is given as TCRdb lists it. The gene calls are TRBV20-1 and TRBJ1-2; the table's TRBD1 call for D was not verified on the DNA. Inclusive of both ends, the CDR3 amounts to 15 amino acids. Germline V gene data show CDR1 as DFQATT and CDR2 as SNEGSKA (reference sequence). CDR3 sequence: CSAPSRDRVNYGCTF.

This clonotype was counted only a few times. This chain joins TRBV6-6 and TRBJ2-3; tentatively, D is TRBD1 (6 bases). The CDR3 loop spans 16 amino acids. The germline CDR1 and CDR2 sequences are MNHNY and SVGAGI (reference sequence). V shed 5 bases and J shed 0 bases, with 15 bases lying between them. Written as DNA, the CDR3 is TGTGCCAGCAGTACGGACAGAGTTGTAAGCACAGATACGCAGTATTTT. Protein sequence: CASSTDRVVSTDTQYF.

Concerning this clonotype: The junction does not match germline at one end; this may be a read error. V and J are TRBV4-1 and TRBJ2-3, with 10 bases identical to TRBD2. The CDR3 extends over 16 amino acids. CDR1 and CDR2 from the germline V gene are MGHRA and YSYEKL. The CDR3 DNA sequence: TGTGCCAGCAGCCAAGAAGGGACTAGCGGCACAGATACGCAGTATTTT. Protein: CASSQEGTSGTDTQYF.

The V call is TRBV7-2, the J call TRBJ1-4; TRBD1 might be the D (6 bases). This CDR3 has 14 residues. Germline values: CDR1 SGHTA, CDR2 FQGNSA. Trimming cost V 3 bases and J 4 bases, with 9 bases left between them. The CDR3 is CASSFGQYNEKLFF. The CDR3, as DNA: TGTGCCAGCAGCTTTGGACAGTATAATGAAAAACTGTTTTTT.

This clonotype was seen only a few times. The chain employs TRBV28 and TRBJ2-2; perhaps TRBD2 as D (5 bases). Deletions cut 3 bases from V and 5 bases from J, with 13 bases between. There are 15 residues in the CDR3. Germline V lookup: CDR1 MDHEN, CDR2 SYDVKM. This chain's CDR3 is CASSFGMRETGELFF. Here the CDR3 DNA reads TGTGCCAGCAGTTTTGGTATGAGGGAAACCGGGGAGCTGTTTTTT.

This clonotype was found a few times. This chain links TRBV7-8 with TRBJ1-2; 7 bases map to TRBD1. The CDR3 length is 18 residues. V was clipped by 4 bases and J by 0 bases; unmatched bases: 14. Germline loops: CDR1 SGHVS, CDR2 FQNEAQ. This chain's CDR3 is CASSSGGWTGDTNYGYTF. The CDR3 DNA sequence: TGTGCCAGCAGCTCTGGTGGATGGACAGGAGATACTAACTATGGCTACACCTTC.

This clonotype has just a few counts. The chain carries TRBV10-2 and TRBJ2-1; TRBD2 might be the D (6 bases). Trimming pared 7 bases from V and 0 bases from J, leaving 13 bases between. This CDR3 contains 15 residues. Germline V gene lookup returns CDR1 WSHSY and CDR2 SAAADI. This chain's CDR3 is CASKTGLSSYNEQFF. The CDR3 nucleotides are TGCGCCAGCAAAACGGGACTGAGCTCCTACAATGAGCAGTTCTTC.

This clonotype was seen once. This chain's CDR3 is CSVGGSSGNTIYF. Here the CDR3 DNA reads TGCAGCGTTGGCGGTTCCTCTGGAAACACCATATATTTT. The rearrangement links TRBV29-1 to TRBJ1-3; D unclear. V dropped 4 bases and J dropped 0 bases, with 7 bases sitting between them. Germline-derived CDR1 and CDR2 are SQVTM and ANQGSEA. This CDR3 has 13 amino acids.

This clonotype was seen more than once but under ten times. The J gene is TRBJ2-5, the V gene TRBV11-2; 10 bases map to TRBD1. Germline lookup yields CDR1 SGHAT and CDR2 FQNNGV. CDR3 size: 16 residues. J lost 5 bases, V lost 5 bases, and 11 bases had no gene match. CDR3 sequence (DNA): TGTGCCAGCAGCGTCCGGGACAGGGGTATGAGGGAGACCCAGTACTTC. This translates into CASSVRDRGMRETQYF.

The chain links TRBV2 to TRBJ2-1; no firm D call. The CDR3 has 13 amino acids. The germline V gene has CDR1 SNHLY and CDR2 FYNNEI. The CDR3 region is CSYNRQLYNEQFF. CDR3 DNA: TGTTCCTATAATCGTCAGCTATACAATGAGCAGTTCTTC.

CDR3 DNA: TGTGCCAGCAGCCCCGGGCCGGGACAGGGGCACTATGGCTACACCTTC. This sequence encodes CASSPGPGQGHYGYTF. This rearrangement joins TRBV7-9 to TRBJ1-2, with 10 bases aligning to TRBD1. CDR3 length equals 16 residues. Losses at the gene ends were 5 bases for V and 3 bases for J; bases not matched to a gene: 9. Germline lookup yields CDR1 SEHNR and CDR2 FQNEAQ (reference sequence).

The gene calls are TRBV10-2 and TRBJ1-6, with TRBD1 identical over 7 bases. The V and J ends lost 10 bases and 7 bases, in that order; junction bases with no gene match: 7. The CDR3 is 13 residues long. Germline V gene data show CDR1 as WSHSY and CDR2 as SAAADI. The CDR3 spells CATRDSLNSPLHF. The CDR3 DNA reads as TGCGCCACTCGGGACAGCCTCAATTCACCCCTCCACTTT.

This clonotype was counted between two and nine times. The chain carries TRBV7-8 and TRBJ1-1; D ambiguous. The CDR3 contains 13 residues. The germline gives CDR1 SGHVS, CDR2 FQNEAQ. Trimming left V 2 bases short and J 6 bases short, with 10 bases between. The CDR3 nucleotides read TGTGCCAGCAGCTTAATCGACACGGCTGAAGCTTTCTTT. Protein sequence: CASSLIDTAEAFF.

The J gene is TRBJ1-2, the V gene TRBV7-9; D gene uncertain. Germline-derived CDR1 and CDR2 are SEHNR and FQNEAQ (reference sequence). This CDR3 is 14 amino acids long. The ends were cut back, 3 bases at V and 0 bases at J, with 8 bases in the middle. The CDR3 DNA sequence: TGTGCCAGCAGCTTCGACGTGACTAACTATGGCTACACCTTC. As protein: CASSFDVTNYGYTF.

This clonotype was seen a few times. This chain links TRBV6-6 with TRBJ2-2; 13 nucleotides agree with TRBD2. In germline, CDR1 is MNHNY, CDR2 SVGAGI (reference sequence). V lost 5 bases to trimming and J lost 12 bases; unmatched junction nucleotides: 9. The CDR3 spans 15 residues. The CDR3 protein is CASSAGTSGMKKLFF. The CDR3 DNA reads as TGTGCCAGCAGTGCCGGGACTAGCGGGATGAAAAAGCTGTTTTTT.

This chain uses TRBV29-1 with TRBJ2-3; 7 positions agree with TRBD2. This CDR3 is 14 amino acids long. V lost 7 bases and J lost 2; bases outside the gene matches: 9. Germline CDR1 SQVTM, CDR2 ANQGSEA. CDR3 nucleotide sequence: TGCAGCGCCGGTCCGGGGACTACCACAGATACGCAGTATTTT. Its translation is CSAGPGTTTDTQYF.

This clonotype was picked up a small number of times. This sequence joins TRBV6-2 or TRBV6-3 and TRBJ1-2; D unclear. V dropped 6 bases and J dropped 0 bases, with 14 bases sitting between them. Germline lookup yields CDR1 MNHEY and CDR2 SVGEGT. This CDR3 has 15 residues. CDR3 sequence: CASSPRTAANYGYTF. CDR3 nucleotide sequence: TGTGCCAGCAGCCCCAGGACGGCAGCTAACTATGGCTACACCTTC.

This chain joins TRBV6-2 or TRBV6-3 and TRBJ1-1, with a possible D match to TRBD1 (5 bases). CDR3 length: 14 residues. Germline CDR1 reads MNHEY; CDR2 reads SVGEGT. Between the trimmed V and J ends, which lost 4 bases and 3 bases, there was a span of 12 bases. As DNA, the CDR3 is TGTGCCAGCAGTTTCGGGACGGTTTACACTGAAGCTTTCTTT. Translating it yields CASSFGTVYTEAFF.

This sequence joins TRBV6-1 and TRBJ2-3; D unclear. The V end was cut by 1 base, the J end by 0 bases, with 8 bases between. CDR1 and CDR2 from the germline V gene are MNHNS and SASEGT. There are 15 residues in the CDR3. CDR3 protein: CASSEDLYSTDTQYF. The CDR3 coding sequence is TGTGCCAGCAGTGAAGACCTTTATAGCACAGATACGCAGTATTTT.

The chain uses TRBV7-9 and TRBJ2-5, with 13 bases aligning to TRBD2. Trimming cost V 9 bases and J 2 bases; bases outside gene matches: 6. Looked up from germline, CDR1 is SEHNR and CDR2 is FQNEAQ (reference sequence). This CDR3 contains 15 residues. Here the CDR3 reads CASRLAGGYQETQYF. The CDR3 DNA is TGTGCCAGTCGACTAGCGGGAGGATATCAAGAGACCCAGTACTTC.

The chain employs TRBV20-1 and TRBJ2-5; D unclear. This CDR3 has 14 amino acids. CDR1 is DFQATT and CDR2 is SNEGSKA in the germline V gene (reference sequence). The V gene lost 0 bases and the J gene lost 1 base, with 9 bases spanning the gap. The CDR3 is CSAREIPRQETQYF. The CDR3 nucleotides are TGCAGTGCTAGAGAAATCCCTCGCCAAGAGACCCAGTACTTC.

The J gene is TRBJ1-1, the V gene TRBV20-1, with a possible D match to TRBD1 (5 bases). Trimming cost V 0 bases and J 1 base, with 12 bases left between them. Germline values: CDR1 DFQATT, CDR2 SNEGSKA (reference sequence). The CDR3 spans 15 residues. CDR3 amino acids: CSARDWRGQNTEAFF. CDR3 nucleotide sequence: TGCAGTGCTAGAGATTGGAGGGGTCAGAACACTGAAGCTTTCTTT.